This TCR beta chain was identified in a study of cytomegalovirus exposure and HLA in healthy donors. The overall study: Approximately 170 million T cells yielded under 130 million unique TCR beta sequences in earlier analysis. Findings and limits, study-wide: Later genetic work tied a missense DCLRE1C variant to beta-chain V and J trimming.

Comment on this clone: What it binds is unknown.

The CDR3 contains 15 residues. The germline V gene has CDR1 SNHLY and CDR2 FYNNEI. The trim removed 7 bases at V and 5 bases at J, leaving 9 bases unmatched. The study ran its PCR with 60 Vbeta and 13 Jbeta primers. Authors' processing steps: An analysis that came later counted 60 million to 80 million unique TCR beta chains, 9 million to 12 million shared. The protocol was immunoSEQ multiplex PCR, while the TCRdb copy is restricted to in-frame clones and leaves out a portion. The DNA gave D and trimming, while V, J and clone size come from that table. The table includes 150,000 to 200,000 clones, 80% detected once.

This chain joins TRBV2 and TRBJ2-5, with 11 nucleotides matching TRBD2. The sample consisted of PBMCs. This TCR derives from a man younger than 45 in good health and CMV-seropositive. The chain's CDR3 is CASKTSGTLGETQYF. DNA of the CDR3: TGTGCCAGCAAGACTAGCGGGACCCTGGGGGAGACCCAGTACTTC.